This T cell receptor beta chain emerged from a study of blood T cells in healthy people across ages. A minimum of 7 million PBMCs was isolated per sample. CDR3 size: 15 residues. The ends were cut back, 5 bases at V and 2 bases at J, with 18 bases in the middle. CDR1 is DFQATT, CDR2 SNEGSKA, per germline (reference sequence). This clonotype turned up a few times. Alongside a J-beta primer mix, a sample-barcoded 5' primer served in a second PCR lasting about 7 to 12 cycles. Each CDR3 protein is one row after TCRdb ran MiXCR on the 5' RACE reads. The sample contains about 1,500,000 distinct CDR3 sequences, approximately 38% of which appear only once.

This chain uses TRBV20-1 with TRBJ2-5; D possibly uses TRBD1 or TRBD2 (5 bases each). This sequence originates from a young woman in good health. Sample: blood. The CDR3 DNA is TGCAGTGCTCCTCGGCAGGGCGAGGGTCAAGAGACCCAGTACTTC. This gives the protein CSAPRQGEGQETQYF.